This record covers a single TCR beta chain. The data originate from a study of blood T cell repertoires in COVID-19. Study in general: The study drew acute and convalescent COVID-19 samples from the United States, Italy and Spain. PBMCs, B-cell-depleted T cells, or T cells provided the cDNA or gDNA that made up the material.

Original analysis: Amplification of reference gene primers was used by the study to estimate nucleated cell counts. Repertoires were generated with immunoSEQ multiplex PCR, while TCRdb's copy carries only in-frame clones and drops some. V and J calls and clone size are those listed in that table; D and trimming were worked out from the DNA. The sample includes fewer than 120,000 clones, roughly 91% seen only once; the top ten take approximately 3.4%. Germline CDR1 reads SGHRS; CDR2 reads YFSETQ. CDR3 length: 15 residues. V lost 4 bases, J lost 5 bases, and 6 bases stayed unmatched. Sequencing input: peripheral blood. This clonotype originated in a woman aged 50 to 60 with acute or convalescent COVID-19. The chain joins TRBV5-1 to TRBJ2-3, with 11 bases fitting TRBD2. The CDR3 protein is CASSEGLAEGDTQYF. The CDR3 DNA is TGCGCCAGCAGCGAGGGACTAGCGGAGGGAGATACGCAGTATTTT.